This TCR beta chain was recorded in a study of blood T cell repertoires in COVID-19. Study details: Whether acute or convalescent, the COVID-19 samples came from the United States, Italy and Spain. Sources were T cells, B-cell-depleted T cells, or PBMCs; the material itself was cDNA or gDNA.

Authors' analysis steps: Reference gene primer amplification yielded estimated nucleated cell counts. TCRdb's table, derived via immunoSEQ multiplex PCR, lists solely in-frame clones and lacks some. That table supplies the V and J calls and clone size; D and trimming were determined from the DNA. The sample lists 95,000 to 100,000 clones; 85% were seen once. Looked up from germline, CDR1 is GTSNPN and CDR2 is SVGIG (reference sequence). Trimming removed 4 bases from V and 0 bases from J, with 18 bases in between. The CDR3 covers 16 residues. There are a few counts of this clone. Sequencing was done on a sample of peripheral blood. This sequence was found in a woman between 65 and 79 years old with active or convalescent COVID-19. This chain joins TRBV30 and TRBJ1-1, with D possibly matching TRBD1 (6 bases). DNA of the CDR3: TGTGCCTGGACCAACAAAGGGGGGGCCGTGAACACTGAAGCTTTCTTT. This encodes CAWTNKGGAVNTEAFF.